This paragraph reports one T cell receptor beta chain. Its antigen remains unidentified. No per-base quality is available; no much larger clone lies one base away. These data are taken from a study of response to subunit inactivated influenza vaccine (dated by TCRdb to 2016 to 2019). Background for the entire study: To follow how T cells responded to a trivalent subunit inactivated influenza vaccine, the researchers relied on deep quantitative profiling of the T cell receptor repertoire. Broad study findings and their caveats: It was suggested by the authors that each seasonal influenza vaccination may recruit only a limited number of new T cells.

Library generation was performed with RT-PCR. The listed sequencing device is Illumina HiSeq 2500. Clones were called with MiXCR by TCRdb after fastp trimmed the public reads at Q25, and only in-frame beta chains were retained. Duplicate CDR3 protein sequences are folded into a single record with the most common DNA and genes. The sample includes over 750,000 distinct CDR3 sequences, with 21% observed a single time. Roughly 10% of the sample is taken by the ten largest. Unmatched junction bases come to 6, with V trimmed by 3 bases and J by 4 bases. Inclusive of the bounding cysteine and phenylalanine, the CDR3 is 14 residues long. Of all the DNA, just the CDR3 is kept, 42 bases in frame from base 1. The germline V gene (reference sequence) specifies DFQATT as CDR1 and SNEGSKA as CDR2.

The rearranged segments are TRBV20-1 and TRBJ2-7; TRBD2 aligns with 10 central bases. Sequenced here: PBMCs from blood, sampled about 5 days after vaccination. This TCR was recovered from a man in his forties or fifties who received an inactivated influenza vaccine. Donor details come from another sample of the same person, matched by shared clones. The CDR3 in this case is CSASSSGGAYEQYF. The DNA reads as follows: TGCAGTGCTAGTTCGAGCGGGGGGGCTTACGAGCAGTACTTC.